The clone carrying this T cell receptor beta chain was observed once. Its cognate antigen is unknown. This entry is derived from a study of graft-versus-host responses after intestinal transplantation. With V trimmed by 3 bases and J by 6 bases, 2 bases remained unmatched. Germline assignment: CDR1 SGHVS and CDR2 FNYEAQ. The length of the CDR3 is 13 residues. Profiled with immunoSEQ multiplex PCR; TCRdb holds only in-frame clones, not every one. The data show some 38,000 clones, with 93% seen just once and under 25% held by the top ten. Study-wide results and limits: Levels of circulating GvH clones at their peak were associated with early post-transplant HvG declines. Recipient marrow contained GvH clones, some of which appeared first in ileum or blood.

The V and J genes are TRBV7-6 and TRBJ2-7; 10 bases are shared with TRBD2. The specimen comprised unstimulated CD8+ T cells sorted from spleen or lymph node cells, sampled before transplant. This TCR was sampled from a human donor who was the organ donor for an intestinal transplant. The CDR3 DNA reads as TGTGCCAGCAGCTTGCTAGCGGGAGTCGAGCAGTACTTC. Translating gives CASSLLAGVEQYF.